A single sample gave rise to the 24 T cell receptor beta chains below, sequenced in a study of cytomegalovirus exposure and HLA in healthy donors. It was with 60 Vbeta and 13 Jbeta primers that the PCR ran. The method was immunoSEQ multiplex PCR; TCRdb's version includes in-frame clones alone and lacks a portion of them. The sample lists around 140,000 clones, around 85% occurring once. Sequencing was performed on PBMCs. The receptors were gathered from a woman in her twenties or thirties in good health and CMV-seronegative.

The J gene is TRBJ2-1, the V gene TRBV5-1, with TRBD2 identical over 12 bases. The junction had 11 bases not matched to a gene; V was cut back by 3 bases and J by 7 bases. The germline V gene has CDR1 SGHRS and CDR2 YFSETQ. The CDR3 is 17 residues long. CDR3 nucleotide sequence: TGCGCCAGCAGCTCGGGGGTTCTAGCGGGAGGGCCAAATGAGCAGTTCTTC. As protein: CASSSGVLAGGPNEQFF.

The chain employs TRBV5-1 and TRBJ1-2, with TRBD1 matching 8 bases. V trimming: 5 bases; J trimming: 8 bases; junction bases outside the gene matches: 5. This CDR3 has 12 residues. Germline V gene lookup returns CDR1 SGHRS and CDR2 YFSETQ. CDR3 nucleotide sequence: TGCGCCAGCAGACGGGACAGGAACGGCTACACCTTC. This gives the protein CASRRDRNGYTF.

This chain connects TRBV10-3 to TRBJ2-1; the match to TRBD2 covers 11 bases. The CDR3 extends over 15 amino acids. V shed 5 bases and J 2 bases; nucleotides not matched to a gene: 2. Germline V gene sequence: CDR1 ENHRY, CDR2 SYGVKD. CDR3 coding DNA: TGTGCCATCAGTCTACTAGCGGGGGCCTACAATGAGCAGTTCTTC. Amino acids: CAISLLAGAYNEQFF.

The chain carries TRBV7-9 and TRBJ2-5; D remains ambiguous. Germline values: CDR1 SEHNR, CDR2 FQNEAQ (reference sequence). This CDR3 has 12 amino acids. V gave up 4 bases and J gave up 1 base, with 4 bases separating them. This CDR3 is CASSSGQETQYF. For the CDR3, the DNA is TGTGCCAGCAGCTCGGGCCAAGAGACCCAGTACTTC.

The J gene is TRBJ2-1, the V gene TRBV5-1, with 7 bases aligning to TRBD2. The CDR3 runs to 15 residues. Trimming cost V 3 bases and J 2 bases; bases outside gene matches: 5. Germline V gene data show CDR1 as SGHRS and CDR2 as YFSETQ. The CDR3 here is CASSWGEGTYNEQFF. CDR3 in DNA: TGCGCCAGCAGCTGGGGGGAGGGGACCTACAATGAGCAGTTCTTC.

The J gene is TRBJ1-3, the V gene TRBV2; 9 nucleotides match TRBD1. Germline CDR1 SNHLY, CDR2 FYNNEI. V was pared by 10 bases and J by 2 bases, with 6 bases of the junction left unmatched. The CDR3 covers 14 residues. The CDR3 spells CANRRDRAGNTIYF. The CDR3 DNA is TGTGCCAACCGGAGGGACAGGGCTGGAAACACCATATATTTT.

The chain carries TRBV19 and TRBJ1-5; 8 nucleotides match TRBD1. Per the germline V gene, CDR1 is LNHDA and CDR2 is SQIVND (reference sequence). The junction had 12 bases not matched to a gene; V was cut back by 11 bases and J by 6 bases. The CDR3 sequence is 14 residues long. CDR3 in DNA: TGTGCCTCCAAAGGACAGGGAAGGATTCAGCCCCAGCATTTT. Translating it yields CASKGQGRIQPQHF.

This clone was detected only once. The rearrangement links TRBV5-4 to TRBJ2-3; 11 bases align to TRBD1. CDR1 is SGHNT, CDR2 YYREEE, per germline (reference sequence). The CDR3 consists of 16 residues. V trimming: 3 bases; J trimming: 0 bases; junction bases outside the gene matches: 3. The CDR3 loop is CASSWGQGGSTDTQYF. The CDR3 bases are TGTGCCAGCAGCTGGGGACAGGGGGGGAGCACAGATACGCAGTATTTT. The whole variable domain, remainder taken from reference TRBV5-4 and TRBJ2-3, is ETGVTQSPTHLIKTRGQQVTLRCSSQSGHNTVSWYQQALGQGPQFIFQYYREEENGRGNFPPRFSGLQFPNYSSELNVNALELDDSALYLCASSWGQGGSTDTQYFGPGTRLTVL.

This chain links TRBV6-6 with TRBJ2-3; D perhaps matches TRBD2 (7 bases). Trimming pared 1 base from V and 6 bases from J, leaving 11 bases between. The CDR3 is 14 amino acids. In germline, CDR1 is MNHNY, CDR2 SVGAGI (reference sequence). CDR3 loop: CASSYLRGADTQYF. CDR3 sequence (DNA): TGTGCCAGCAGTTACTTACGGGGGGCGGATACGCAGTATTTT.

The V call is TRBV11-1, the J call TRBJ1-2; 9 nucleotides line up with TRBD1. Germline CDR1 SGHAT, CDR2 FQDESV (reference sequence). J gave up 6 bases and V 5 bases, and 13 bases lay outside the gene matches. The CDR3 contains 16 residues. CDR3 in amino acids: CASSPSPDRGLNGYTF. Here the CDR3 DNA reads TGTGCCAGCAGCCCGAGCCCCGACAGGGGGTTGAATGGCTACACCTTC.

V and J are TRBV27 and TRBJ2-1; D is possibly TRBD2 (6 bases). Per germline, CDR1 MNHEY and CDR2 SMNVEV (reference sequence). The CDR3 extends over 14 amino acids. Trimming removed 2 bases from V and 8 bases from J, with 13 bases in between. The CDR3 loop is CASSLAGRQDEQFF. CDR3 coding DNA: TGTGCCAGCAGTTTAGCGGGACGTCAGGATGAGCAGTTCTTC.

The rearrangement links TRBV10-2 to TRBJ2-2; the match to TRBD1 covers 11 bases. Trimming at V came to 6 bases and at J to 7 bases, leaving 10 bases not matched to a gene. The CDR3 consists of 16 residues. Germline V gene sequence: CDR1 WSHSY, CDR2 SAAADI. CDR3 in amino acids: CASRSPGQGGIGELFF. DNA of the CDR3: TGCGCCAGCAGATCTCCGGGACAGGGGGGTATCGGGGAGCTGTTTTTT.

The gene calls are TRBV30 and TRBJ1-3; D gene unclear. The CDR3 runs to 15 residues. Germline CDR1 GTSNPN, CDR2 SVGIG (reference sequence). Trimming cost V 0 bases and J 1 base, with 10 bases left between them. Here the CDR3 DNA reads TGTGCCTGGAGTGTATCCACTGCATCTGGAAACACCATATATTTT. It specifies CAWSVSTASGNTIYF.

The V and J genes are TRBV5-1 and TRBJ2-7; 12 bases map to TRBD1. The germline V gene encodes CDR1 SGHRS and CDR2 YFSETQ. The V segment lost 7 bases and the J segment 4 bases; nucleotides outside the gene matches: 15. The CDR3 consists of 17 residues. In DNA, the CDR3 is TGCGCCAGCTCTTGGCCCCTGGGACAGGGGGCTTCTTACGAGCAGTACTTC. Protein product: CASSWPLGQGASYEQYF.

The CDR3 reads CASSSSMYLRLEQYF. CDR3 DNA: TGTGCCAGCAGCTCCTCCATGTATCTTCGACTTGAGCAGTACTTC. The genes are TRBV11-2 and TRBJ2-7; D unresolved. CDR1 is SGHAT and CDR2 is FQNNGV in the germline V gene. The CDR3 spans 15 residues. Trimming pared 4 bases from V and 7 bases from J, leaving 20 bases between.

The genes are TRBV6-1 and TRBJ2-2; D ambiguous. Trimming cost V 5 bases and J 0 bases, with 10 bases left between them. The CDR3 is 15 amino acids. Germline V CDR1 and CDR2: MNHNS, SASEGT. DNA of the CDR3: TGTGCCAGCAGTCTTACAGATACGAACACCGGGGAGCTGTTTTTT. Protein: CASSLTDTNTGELFF.

V usage is TRBV15 and J usage is TRBJ2-1, with 8 nucleotides matching TRBD1. The V gene end was trimmed by 6 bases and the J gene end by 2 bases; junction bases not matched to a gene: 9. The CDR3 is 16 amino acids. The V gene's germline CDR1 is LNHNV and CDR2 YYDKDF (reference sequence). This chain's CDR3 is CATRKSGQGPYNEQFF. The CDR3 DNA is TGTGCCACCAGGAAGAGCGGACAGGGCCCCTACAATGAGCAGTTCTTC.

This clone was detected once. The chain joins TRBV7-9 to TRBJ2-1; 7 nucleotides agree with TRBD2. The ends lost 4 bases at V and 9 bases at J; junction bases unmatched: 12. Germline values: CDR1 SEHNR, CDR2 FQNEAQ (reference sequence). The CDR3 has 15 residues. CDR3: CASSSTSSRVREQFF. Written as DNA, the CDR3 is TGTGCCAGCAGCTCGACTAGCTCCAGAGTGCGTGAGCAGTTCTTC.

The genes are TRBV7-6 and TRBJ2-7; TRBD2 is a possible D gene (6 bases). Germline lookup yields CDR1 SGHVS and CDR2 FNYEAQ. The CDR3 has 15 residues. V lost 1 base to trimming and J lost 0 bases, with 10 bases between them. Here the CDR3 DNA reads TGTGCCAGCAGCTTAGGTGGGGGGTCCTCCTACGAGCAGTACTTC. This codes for CASSLGGGSSYEQYF.

The rearrangement uses TRBV2 and TRBJ1-1, with D possibly matching TRBD1 (5 bases). CDR3 size: 14 residues. The germline CDR1 and CDR2 sequences are SNHLY and FYNNEI. Trimming removed 4 bases at V and 6 bases at J, with 15 bases between. Here the CDR3 DNA reads TGTGCCAGCAGTGCGGCCAGGGATATTTCTGAAGCTTTCTTT. This codes for CASSAARDISEAFF.

This chain joins TRBV27 and TRBJ2-1; TRBD2 matches at 11 bases. This CDR3 region has 15 residues. The germline CDR1 and CDR2 sequences are MNHEY and SMNVEV (reference sequence). After removal of 5 bases from V and 4 bases from J, the junction contained 4 bases not matched to a gene. CDR3 protein: CASSAGLAVYNEQFF. The DNA for the CDR3 is TGTGCCAGCAGTGCGGGACTAGCGGTTTACAATGAGCAGTTCTTC.

J is TRBJ2-1 and V is TRBV23-1, with D possibly matching TRBD1 (6 bases). TRBV23-1 is an open reading frame whose function is uncertain. V lost 4 bases and J lost 10, with 8 bases in between. The CDR3 sequence is 11 residues long. This CDR3 reads CASSPDREQFF. As DNA, the CDR3 is TGCGCCAGCAGTCCTGACAGGGAGCAGTTCTTC.

The gene calls are TRBV7-6 and TRBJ2-3, with 10 bases that match TRBD2. This CDR3 contains 14 residues. Germline-derived CDR1 and CDR2 are SGHVS and FNYEAQ. Trimming removed 6 bases from V and 7 bases from J; junction bases left unmatched: 7. The CDR3 nucleotides are TGTGCCAGCAGAACTAGCGGGGCGGGGAATACGCAGTATTTT. Residues: CASRTSGAGNTQYF.

This clone was found once. The rearrangement uses TRBV19 and TRBJ1-3; D is unresolved. The CDR3 totals 13 residues. Between the trimmed V and J ends, which lost 6 bases and 4 bases, there was a span of 10 bases. From germline, CDR1 is LNHDA and CDR2 SQIVND (reference sequence). CDR3 in DNA: TGTGCCAGTAGACGGGTCCCCGGAAACACCATATATTTT. It is translated as CASRRVPGNTIYF.